This T cell receptor beta chain was obtained from a study of cytomegalovirus exposure and HLA in healthy donors. Study summary: The same platform was used for the 130 or so validation repertoires as for the roughly 700 first-cohort repertoires, as reported in a later analysis.

As to this clone: Its target is not known.

The donors belonged to the approximately 120-subject validation cohort, separate from the roughly 720-subject first cohort. The method was immunoSEQ multiplex PCR; TCRdb's version includes in-frame clones alone and lacks a portion of them. The data contain 300,000 or so clones, approximately 86% of them singletons. Study-wide results and limits: Most TCR sequences were seen very rarely across donors, but some public TCRs occurred in many. TCR clusters originating in the first cohort tended to co-occur in the approximately 120 validation repertoires, according to a later analysis.

The germline gives CDR1 MGHRA, CDR2 YSYEKL. CDR3 size: 19 residues. The ends lost 0 bases at V and 8 bases at J; junction bases unmatched: 16. The sequence was collected from a young man in good health and CMV-seronegative. This sequence joins TRBV4-1 and TRBJ2-4; 10 nucleotides align to TRBD2. Specimen: PBMCs. CDR3 in DNA: TGCGCCAGCAGCCAAGACGGTTCCTCAGCGGGGGGGCCGAGAGACATTCAGTACTTC. It codes for CASSQDGSSAGGPRDIQYF.